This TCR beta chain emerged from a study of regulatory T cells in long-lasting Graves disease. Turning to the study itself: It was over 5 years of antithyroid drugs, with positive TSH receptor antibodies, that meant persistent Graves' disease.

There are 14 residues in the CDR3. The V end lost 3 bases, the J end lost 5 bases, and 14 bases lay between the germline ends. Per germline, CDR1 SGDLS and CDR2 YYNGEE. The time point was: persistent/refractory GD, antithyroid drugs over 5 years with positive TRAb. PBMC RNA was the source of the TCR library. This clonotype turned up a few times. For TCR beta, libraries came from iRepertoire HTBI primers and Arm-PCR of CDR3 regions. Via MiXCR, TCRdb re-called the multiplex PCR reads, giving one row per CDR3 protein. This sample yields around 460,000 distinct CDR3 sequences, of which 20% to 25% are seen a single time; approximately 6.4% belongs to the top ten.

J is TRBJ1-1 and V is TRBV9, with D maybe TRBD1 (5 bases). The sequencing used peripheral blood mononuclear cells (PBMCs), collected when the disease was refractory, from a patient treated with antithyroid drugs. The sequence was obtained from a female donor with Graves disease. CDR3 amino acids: CASSAGRLETEAFF. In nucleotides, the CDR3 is TGTGCCAGCAGCGCGGGACGGCTGGAGACTGAAGCTTTCTTT.